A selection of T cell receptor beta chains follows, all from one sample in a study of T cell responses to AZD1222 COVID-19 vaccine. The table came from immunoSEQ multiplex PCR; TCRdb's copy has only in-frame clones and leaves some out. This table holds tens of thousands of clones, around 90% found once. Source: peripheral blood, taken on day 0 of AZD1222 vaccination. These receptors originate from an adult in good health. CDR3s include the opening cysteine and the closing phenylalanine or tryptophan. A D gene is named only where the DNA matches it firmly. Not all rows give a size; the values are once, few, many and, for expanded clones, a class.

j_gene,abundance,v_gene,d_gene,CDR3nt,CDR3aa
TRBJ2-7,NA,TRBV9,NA,TGTGCCAGCAGCGTAGACGGATACTACGAGCAGTACTTC,CASSVDGYYEQYF
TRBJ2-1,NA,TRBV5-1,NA,TGCGCCAGCAGCTTTCGGGACACTGGTGAGCAGTTCTTC,CASSFRDTGEQFF
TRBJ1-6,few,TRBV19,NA,TGTGCCAGTAGTGAACAGGGAGGGAATTCACCCCTCCACTTT,CASSEQGGNSPLHF
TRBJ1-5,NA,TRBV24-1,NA,TGTGCCACCAGTAACGGGGGATTGGGGCAGCCCCAGCATTTT,CATSNGGLGQPQHF
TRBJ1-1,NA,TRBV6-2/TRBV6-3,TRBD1,TGTGCCAGCAGTTTCTTCGGGACAGGGTACACTGAAGCTTTCTTT,CASSFFGTGYTEAFF
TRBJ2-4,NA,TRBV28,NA,TGTGCCAGCAGGCCCACCAACGGGAACATTCAGTACTTC,CASRPTNGNIQYF
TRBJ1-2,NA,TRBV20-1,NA,TGCAGTGCCGCCGACTATGGCTACACCTTC,CSAADYGYTF
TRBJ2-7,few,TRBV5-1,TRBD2,TGCGCCAGCAGCTTGGGGGGCGGGGGGCTCTACGAGCAGTACTTC,CASSLGGGGLYEQYF
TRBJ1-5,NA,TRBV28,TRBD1,TGTGCCAGCAGTGGCGACAGGGAGGGACAGCCCCAGCATTTT,CASSGDREGQPQHF
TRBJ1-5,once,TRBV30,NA,TGTGCCTGGGGGCTCGACAGTAATCAGCCCCAGCATTTT,CAWGLDSNQPQHF
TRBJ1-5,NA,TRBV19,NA,TGTGCCAGTAGTAAGGACCTTGACAACTATCAGCCCCAGCATTTT,CASSKDLDNYQPQHF
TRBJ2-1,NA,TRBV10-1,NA,TGCGCCAGCAGTGAGTCTTTCGACCGGACAGCCGCCCTCAATGAGCAGTTCTTC,CASSESFDRTAALNEQFF
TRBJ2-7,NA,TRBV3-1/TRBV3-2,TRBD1,TGTGCCAGCAGCCGACAGGGGGCATCCTACGAGCAGTACTTC,CASSRQGASYEQYF
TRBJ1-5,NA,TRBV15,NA,TGTGCCACCAGCAAGGACAGCAATCAGCCCCAGCATTTT,CATSKDSNQPQHF
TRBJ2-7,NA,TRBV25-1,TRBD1,TGTGCCAGCAGTGACATGGGGCCGTGGGACAGGATCTACGAGCAGTACTTC,CASSDMGPWDRIYEQYF
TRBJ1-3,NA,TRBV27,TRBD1,TGTGCCAGCAGTACCCCGGGACAGAGCTCTGGAAACACCATATATTTT,CASSTPGQSSGNTIYF
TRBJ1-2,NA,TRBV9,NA,TGTGCCAGCAGCGAAGGCGGGGGAGGGGACTATGGCTACACCTTC,CASSEGGGGDYGYTF
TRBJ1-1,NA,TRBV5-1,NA,TGCGCCAGCAGCTTGACCTATCAAGACGCCCCCACTGAAGCTTTCTTT,CASSLTYQDAPTEAFF
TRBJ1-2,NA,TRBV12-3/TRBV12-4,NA,TGTGCCAGCAGCCCACCGGGCCTCTCTACCTACACCTTC,CASSPPGLSTYTF
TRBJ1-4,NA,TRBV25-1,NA,TGTGCCAGCAGTTCGAGTGGGGGCGAAAAACTGTTTTTT,CASSSSGGEKLFF
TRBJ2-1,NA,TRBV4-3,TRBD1,TGCGCCAGCAGCCAGCTCCGGGACAGGGGGTACAATGAGCAGTTCTTC,CASSQLRDRGYNEQFF
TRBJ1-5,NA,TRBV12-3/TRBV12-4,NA,TGTGCCAGCGGACCCTCCTTCAATCAGCCCCAGCATTTT,CASGPSFNQPQHF
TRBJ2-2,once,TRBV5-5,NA,TGTGCCAGCAGTCAGGGTACGAACACCGGGGAGCTGTTTTTT,CASSQGTNTGELFF
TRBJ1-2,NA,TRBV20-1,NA,TGCCTACTGCGGGGCGAGAATGGCTACACCTTC,CLLRGENGYTF
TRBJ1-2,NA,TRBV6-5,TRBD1,TGTGCCAGCAGGGGACAGGGCGGGGGCTACACCTTC,CASRGQGGGYTF
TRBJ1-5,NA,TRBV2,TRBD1,TGTGCCGCGGGCGGGACAGGTAGGTCTCAGCCCCAGCATTTT,CAAGGTGRSQPQHF
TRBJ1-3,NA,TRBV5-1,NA,TGCGCCAGCAGCTCAACTACACGAAACACCATATATTTT,CASSSTTRNTIYF
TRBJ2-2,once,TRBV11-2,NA,TGTGCCAGCAGCGAGGGAAGATGGGGCCCTGAGGCCGGGGAGCTGTTTTTT,CASSEGRWGPEAGELFF
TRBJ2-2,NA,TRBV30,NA,TGTGCCTGGTCCCGCCCGAACACCGGGGAGCTGTTTTTT,CAWSRPNTGELFF
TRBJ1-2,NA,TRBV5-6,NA,TGTGCCAGCAGCAGGAGCTCAGGGGTCTATGGCTACACCTTC,CASSRSSGVYGYTF
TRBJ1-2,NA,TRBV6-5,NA,TGTGCCAGCGAGCCCCCCCGGGGCTACACCTTC,CASEPPRGYTF
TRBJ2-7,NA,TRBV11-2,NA,TGTGCCAGCAGCTTTGAGGACTCCTACGAGCAGTACTTC,CASSFEDSYEQYF
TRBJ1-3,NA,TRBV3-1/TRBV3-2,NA,TGTGCCAGCAGCCAGTTCGGTTACTCCTATGGAAACACCATATATTTT,CASSQFGYSYGNTIYF
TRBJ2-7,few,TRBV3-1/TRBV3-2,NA,TGTGCCAGCAGCCAAAACGATGGAGGGCAGTACTTC,CASSQNDGGQYF
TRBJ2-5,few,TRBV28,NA,TGTGCCAGCAGTTTACAGGAGACCCAGTACTTC,CASSLQETQYF
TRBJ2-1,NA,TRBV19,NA,TGTGCCAGTATGGACGGGGGAGGTGGCAATGAGCAGTTCTTC,CASMDGGGGNEQFF
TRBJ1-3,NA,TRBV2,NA,TGTGCCAGCAGCTCGGGACTCAGGAACACCATATATTTT,CASSSGLRNTIYF
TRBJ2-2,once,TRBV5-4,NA,TGTGCCAGCAGCCCCGCCGGGCCGGAGAACACCGGGGAGCTGTTTTTT,CASSPAGPENTGELFF
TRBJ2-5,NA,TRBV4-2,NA,TGTGCCAGCAGCCAAGTCCGGGGTGCCACTCAAGAGACCCAGTACTTC,CASSQVRGATQETQYF
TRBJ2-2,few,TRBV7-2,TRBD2,TGTGCCAGCAGCCCGGGGGGTTTGAACACCGGGGAGCTGTTTTTT,CASSPGGLNTGELFF
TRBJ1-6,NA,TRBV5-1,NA,TGCGCCAGCAGCTTGGTTGGGAGCTCCTATAATTCACCCCTCCACTTT,CASSLVGSSYNSPLHF
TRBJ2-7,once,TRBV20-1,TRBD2,TGCAGTGCTGTTAGCGGGGGCGAGCAGTACTTC,CSAVSGGEQYF
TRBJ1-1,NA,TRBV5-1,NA,TGCGCCAGCAGCCGCCGGGACGGAAACACTGAAGCTTTCTTT,CASSRRDGNTEAFF
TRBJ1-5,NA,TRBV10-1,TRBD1,TGCGCCGGACTATCCGGGACAGTGTTCAATCAGCCCCAGCATTTT,CAGLSGTVFNQPQHF
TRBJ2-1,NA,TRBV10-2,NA,TGCGCCAGCAGCTTCGACCTCCGACCAGGTCCCCACAATGAGCAGTTCTTC,CASSFDLRPGPHNEQFF
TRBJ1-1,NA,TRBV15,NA,TGTGCCACCAGCAGAGATCGGGGGCCGAACACTGAAGCTTTCTTT,CATSRDRGPNTEAFF
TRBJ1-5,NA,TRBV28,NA,TGTGCCAGCAGGGGCAGCGATGTGGGACAGCCCCAGCATTTT,CASRGSDVGQPQHF
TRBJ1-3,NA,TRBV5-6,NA,TGTGCCAGCAGCCCACCACCGGGGCGCGGAAACACCATATATTTT,CASSPPPGRGNTIYF
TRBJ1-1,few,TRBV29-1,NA,TGCAGCGGTCGGACACCCTTCGACACTGAAGCTTTCTTT,CSGRTPFDTEAFF
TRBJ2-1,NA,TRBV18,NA,TGTGCCAGCTCACCATTTGCTCCGAGCTCCTACAATGAGCAGTTCTTC,CASSPFAPSSYNEQFF
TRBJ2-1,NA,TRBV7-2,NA,TGTGCCAGCAGCTACGGACGGTACAATGAGCAGTTCTTC,CASSYGRYNEQFF
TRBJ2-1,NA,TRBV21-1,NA,TGTGCCAGCAGCAAAAGGACTAGCGGGGGGGCTATCCATGAGCAGTTCTTC,CASSKRTSGGAIHEQFF
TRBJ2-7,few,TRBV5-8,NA,TGTGCCAGCAGCTTAATTTTGCTTGAGCAGTACTTC,CASSLILLEQYF
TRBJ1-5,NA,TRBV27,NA,TGTGCCAGCCGGACGACGCGGACCGGCGGCAATCAGCCCCAGCATTTT,CASRTTRTGGNQPQHF